This T cell receptor (beta chain) is drawn from a study of PD-1 blockade in classical Hodgkin lymphoma. Across the whole study: Patients were given intravenous nivolumab, 3 mg/kg, every 2 weeks. General observations from the study: The study found that TCR diversity rose significantly by C4D1 in CD4+ but not CD8+ cells. With respect to the repertoire differences, their causes, possibly disease activity or prior therapy, remain undefined. The diversity seen at baseline in complete responders resembled that of newly diagnosed patients.

There are a few counts of this clone. Its antigen is still unknown. Germline CDR1 is SQVTM and CDR2 is ANQGSEA. The ends were cut back, 3 bases at V and 2 bases at J, with 9 bases in the middle. The CDR3 extends over 13 amino acids. Some clones are missing from TCRdb's copy, which holds only in-frame ones; the method was immunoSEQ multiplex PCR. The sample contains about 94,000 clones, 90% to 95% of which appear only once. Time point indicated: cycle 4 day 1 (C4D1), after more than five weeks of nivolumab. With no exception, relapse followed autologous stem cell transplantation in all patients, and brentuximab vedotin exposure varied.

The sample in question was peripheral blood mononuclear cells (PBMCs), obtained before the fourth cycle of nivolumab. The chain uses TRBV29-1 and TRBJ2-3; tentatively, D is TRBD2 (6 bases). The TCR was taken from a human donor with classical Hodgkin lymphoma. CDR3 in amino acids: CSVDSGATDTQYF. The CDR3 DNA is TGCAGCGTTGACTCGGGAGCCACAGATACGCAGTATTTT.